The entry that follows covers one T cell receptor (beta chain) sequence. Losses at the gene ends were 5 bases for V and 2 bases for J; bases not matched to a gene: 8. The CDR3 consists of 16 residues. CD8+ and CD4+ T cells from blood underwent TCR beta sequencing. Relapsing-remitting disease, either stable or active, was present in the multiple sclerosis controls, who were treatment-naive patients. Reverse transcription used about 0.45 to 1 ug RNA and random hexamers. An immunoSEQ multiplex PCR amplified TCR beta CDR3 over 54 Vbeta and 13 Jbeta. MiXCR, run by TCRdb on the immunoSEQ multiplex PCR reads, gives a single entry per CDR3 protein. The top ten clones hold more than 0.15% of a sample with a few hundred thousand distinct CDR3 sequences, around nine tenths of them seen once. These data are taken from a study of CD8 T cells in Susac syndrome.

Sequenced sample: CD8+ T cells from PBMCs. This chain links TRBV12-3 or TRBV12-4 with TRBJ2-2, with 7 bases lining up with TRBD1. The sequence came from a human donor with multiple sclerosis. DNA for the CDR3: TGTGCCAGCAGTCATAGACAGGGTCCTAACACCGGGGAGCTGTTTTTT. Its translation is CASSHRQGPNTGELFF.